The following is a T cell receptor beta chain sequence with its context. The CDR3 sequence is 15 residues long. Germline V gene lookup returns CDR1 MDHEN and CDR2 SYDVKM. Trimming pared 0 bases from V and 8 bases from J, leaving 14 bases between. These data are taken from a study of blood T cell repertoires in COVID-19. Measured with immunoSEQ multiplex PCR; TCRdb has only the in-frame clones, and not every one. The profile shows nearly 250,000 clones, roughly 86% of them singletons. V gene TRBV28 combines with J gene TRBJ2-1; a weak D match, TRBD1 (6 bases). This clonotype was sampled from a woman in her sixties who had recovered from COVID-19. Sample: peripheral blood. CDR3 residues: CASSLWGDKDDEQFF. The CDR3 nucleotides are TGTGCCAGCAGTTTATGGGGGGACAAGGATGATGAGCAGTTCTTC.